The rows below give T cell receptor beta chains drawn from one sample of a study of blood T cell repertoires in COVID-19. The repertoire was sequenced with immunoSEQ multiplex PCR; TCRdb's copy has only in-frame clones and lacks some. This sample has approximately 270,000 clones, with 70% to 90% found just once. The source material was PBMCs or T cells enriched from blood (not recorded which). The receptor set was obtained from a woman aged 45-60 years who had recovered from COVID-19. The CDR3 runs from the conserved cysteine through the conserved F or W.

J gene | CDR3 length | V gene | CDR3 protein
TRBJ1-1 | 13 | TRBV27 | CASTPRQGFGAFF
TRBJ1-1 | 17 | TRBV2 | CASSGEGFRFMNTEAFF
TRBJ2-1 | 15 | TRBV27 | CASRPTGVIGNEQFF
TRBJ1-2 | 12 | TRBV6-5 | CASSRDRSRYTF
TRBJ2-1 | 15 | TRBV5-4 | CASSLENSAGPEQFF
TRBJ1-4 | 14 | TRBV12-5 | CASVSGTGGEKLFF
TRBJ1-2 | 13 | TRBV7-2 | CASSSRQDRGYTF
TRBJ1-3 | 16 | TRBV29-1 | CSVRASWADSGNTIYF
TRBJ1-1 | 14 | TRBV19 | CASRFRAPNTEAFF
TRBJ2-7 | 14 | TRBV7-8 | CASSFGWEAYEQYF
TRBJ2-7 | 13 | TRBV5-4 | CASSQRTSHEQYF
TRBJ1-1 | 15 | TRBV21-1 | CASSKGTGGDTEAFF
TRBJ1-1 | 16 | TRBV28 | CASTPWGRTMNTEAFF
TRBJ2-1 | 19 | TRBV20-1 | CSASKSTSGLKSSYNEQFF
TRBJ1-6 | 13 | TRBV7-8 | CASRTLTVAPLHF
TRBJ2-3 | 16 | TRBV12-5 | CASGRGTSGRSDTQYF
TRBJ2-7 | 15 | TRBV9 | CASSLGGVGGYEQYF
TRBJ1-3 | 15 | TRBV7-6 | CASSLGRGKGNTIYF
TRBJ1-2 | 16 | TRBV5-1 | CASSLGWDTPNYGYTF
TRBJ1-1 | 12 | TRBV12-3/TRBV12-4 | CASSLYSTEAFF
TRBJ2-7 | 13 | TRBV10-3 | CATHHREGLEQYF
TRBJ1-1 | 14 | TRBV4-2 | CASSQRDTNTEAFF
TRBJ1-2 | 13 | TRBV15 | CATSLRLRFGYTF
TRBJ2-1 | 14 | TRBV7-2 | CASSSLAGTSEQFF
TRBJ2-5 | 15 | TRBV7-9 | CASSSDRGYQETQYF
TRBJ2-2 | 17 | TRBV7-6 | CASSPTGTSWGPGELFF
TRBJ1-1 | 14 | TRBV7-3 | CASSSGTGEGEAFF
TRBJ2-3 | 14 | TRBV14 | CASSRSGGSDTQYF
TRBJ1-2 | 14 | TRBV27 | CASRPIGQSYGYTF
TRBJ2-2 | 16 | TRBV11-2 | CASSENRDRNTGELFF
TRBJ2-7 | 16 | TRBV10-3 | CAISEGGLAGVYEQYF
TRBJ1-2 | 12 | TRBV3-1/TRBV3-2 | CASSPTQGTHTF
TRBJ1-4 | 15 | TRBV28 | CASSSLSGGYEKLFF
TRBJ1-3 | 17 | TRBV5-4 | CASRLTGSTFSGNTIYF
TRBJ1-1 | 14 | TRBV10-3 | CAINPTGENTEAFF
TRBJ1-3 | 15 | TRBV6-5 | CASSAARVLAGTIYF
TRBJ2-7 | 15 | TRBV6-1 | CASSERPGSSYEQYF
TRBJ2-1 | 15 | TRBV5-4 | CASSPGTSGSSKQFF
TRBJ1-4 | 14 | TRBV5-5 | CASSSGQGPEKLFF
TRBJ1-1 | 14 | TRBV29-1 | CSASTGTLDTEAFF
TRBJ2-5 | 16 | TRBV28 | CASSSLGQGRGETQYF
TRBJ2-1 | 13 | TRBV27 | CASSLNIYNEQFF
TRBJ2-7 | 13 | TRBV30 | CAWGTSGSYEQYF
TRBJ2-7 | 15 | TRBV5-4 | CASSLGVAATYEQYF
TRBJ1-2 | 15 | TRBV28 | CASSRDSLGSYGYTF
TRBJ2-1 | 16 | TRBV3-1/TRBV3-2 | CASSQVVLAGQNEQFF
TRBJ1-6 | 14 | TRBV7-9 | CASSSGQGGSPLHF
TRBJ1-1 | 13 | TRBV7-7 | CASSFNRGTEAFF
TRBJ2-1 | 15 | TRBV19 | CASSIRQGASDEQFF
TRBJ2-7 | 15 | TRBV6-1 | CASSESRDKTYEQYF
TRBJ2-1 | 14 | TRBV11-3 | CASSFTSAYNEQFF
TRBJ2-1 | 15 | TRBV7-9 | CASSHLAMGYNEQFF
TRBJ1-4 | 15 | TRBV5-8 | CASSRGQGGYEKLFF
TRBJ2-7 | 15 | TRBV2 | CASSGGLAGVYEQYF
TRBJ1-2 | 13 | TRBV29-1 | CSVEDRQDYGYTF
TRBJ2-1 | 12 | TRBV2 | CASTEGRNEQFF
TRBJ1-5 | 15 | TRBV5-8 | CASTEGAAINQPQHF